The table lists the clone carrying this T cell receptor (beta chain) with a few counts. The antigen remains unidentified. The V end was cut by 3 bases, the J end by 2 bases, with 10 bases between. This CDR3 is 14 amino acids long. Germline V lookup: CDR1 MDHEN, CDR2 SYDVKM. TCRdb analysed the 5' RACE reads with MiXCR anew, one entry per CDR3 protein. This table holds tens of thousands of distinct CDR3 sequences, 6% to 8.5% found once. This sample was taken from a study of early T cells in non-severe SARS-CoV-2 infection. About the study: The study sequenced bulk RNA from unsorted whole blood, with chains unpaired. Study results and caveats: VDJdb matching, biased toward anti-spike CD8 responses, missed private and CD4 specificities.

The receptor was isolated from an adult who was a healthcare worker with PCR-confirmed SARS-CoV-2 infection or an uninfected control (not recorded which). Sequencing was performed on whole blood, taken at baseline. The rearrangement uses TRBV28 and TRBJ2-5, with D unresolved. CDR3 DNA sequence: TGTGCCAGCAGTTTGGGCGGCCCACAAGAGACCCAGTACTTC. Translated, it gives CASSLGGPQETQYF. Variable domain in full (rest from reference TRBV28 and TRBJ2-5): DVKVTQSSRYLVKRTGEKVFLECVQDMDHENMFWYRQDPGLGLRLIYFSYDVKMKEKGDIPEGYSVSREKKERFSLILESASTNQTSMYLCASSLGGPQETQYFGPGTRLLVL.